This TCR beta chain stems from a study of control samples from healthy donors and cancer patients (dated by TCRdb to 2020 to 2022). The library was built by means of the immunoSEQ multiplex PCR assay. Held by TCRdb, this immuneACCESS table contains in-frame sequences only and omits some clones. Under half of the omission traces to an unresolved V gene where checked; the cause of the rest is unknown. For this sample there are around 200,000 clones; 85% to 95% appear just once. The ten largest clones take up 1.5% of the sample. Points on this clone: Its antigen target is currently unknown. Base qualities are not provided; no much larger clone lies one nucleotide away.

V has 6 bases trimmed and J has 5 bases trimmed; junction bases matching no gene number 10. The CDR3, cysteine through phenylalanine, is 15 amino acids long. Solely the CDR3 DNA is kept, with 45 bases framed from the first base. CDR1 and CDR2, looked up from the germline V gene, are MNHEY and SVGAGI. The clonotype was recovered from a man aged 50 to 60 in good health. Input material: blood. The chain is assembled from TRBV6-5 and TRBJ1-1; 9 central bases correspond to TRBD1. The nucleotide sequence is given as TGTGCCAGCAGCCCACCCCAGACAGGGGGGACTGAAGCTTTCTTT. This sequence encodes CASSPPQTGGTEAFF.